What follows are 13 T cell receptor beta chains derived from one specimen sequenced in a study of cytomegalovirus exposure and HLA in healthy donors. The PCR was carried out with 60 Vbeta primers and 13 Jbeta primers. Clones were sequenced by immunoSEQ multiplex PCR, and TCRdb holds only the in-frame ones, with some missing. This table holds roughly 97,000 clones, 55% to 80% found once. The sample consisted of PBMCs. These receptors came from a man in his forties or fifties in good health and CMV-seronegative.

This rearrangement joins TRBV18 to TRBJ1-5, with TRBD1 as a possible D gene (5 bases). Trimming took 4 bases from V and 5 from J, leaving 15 bases between them. Germline loops: CDR1 KGHSH, CDR2 LQKENI. The CDR3 runs 15 residues. The CDR3 is CASSLAGVGDQPQHF. CDR3 coding DNA: TGTGCCAGCTCACTGGCGGGAGTAGGGGATCAGCCCCAGCATTTT.

This rearrangement joins TRBV19 to TRBJ1-5; 7 bases are shared with TRBD1. The germline gives CDR1 LNHDA, CDR2 SQIVND (reference sequence). With 7 bases clipped from V and 5 bases from J, the junction kept 11 bases outside the gene matches. CDR3 length: 15 amino acids. For the CDR3, the DNA is TGTGCCAGTAACAGACTGGCAGGGGGAGATCAGCCCCAGCATTTT. Its protein is CASNRLAGGDQPQHF.

V is TRBV7-2 and J is TRBJ2-5; possible D gene TRBD1, 6 bases. Germline loops: CDR1 SGHTA, CDR2 FQGNSA. The CDR3 totals 17 residues. Trimming removed 4 bases at V and 5 bases at J, with 23 bases between. The chain's CDR3 is CASSSTEQGIFLETQYF. The DNA for the CDR3 is TGTGCCAGCAGCTCAACTGAGCAGGGGATCTTTCTGGAGACCCAGTACTTC. Variable domain in full (rest from reference TRBV7-2 and TRBJ2-5): GAGVSQSPSNKVTEKGKDVELRCDPISGHTALYWYRQSLGQGLEFLIYFQGNSAPDKSGLPSDRFSAERTGGSVSTLTIQRTQQEDSAVYLCASSSTEQGIFLETQYFGPGTRLLVL.

This chain links TRBV6-5 with TRBJ1-2; 7 nucleotides agree with TRBD1. The CDR3 totals 14 residues. Germline V gives CDR1 MNHEY, CDR2 SVGAGI. V shed 6 bases, J shed 3 bases, and the junction held 7 bases outside the gene matches. The CDR3 region has the DNA TGTGCCAGCAGCAAACAGGGGCGGGACTATGGCTACACCTTC. It translates to CASSKQGRDYGYTF.

The chain uses TRBV7-2 and TRBJ2-7; 10 positions agree with TRBD2. CDR3 length equals 17 residues. J lost 0 bases, V lost 5 bases, and 10 bases had no gene match. Germline V gene sequence: CDR1 SGHTA, CDR2 FQGNSA. The CDR3 region is CASSRVAGGQSSYEQYF. CDR3 in DNA: TGTGCCAGCAGCCGGGTAGCGGGGGGCCAAAGCTCCTACGAGCAGTACTTC.

This clone showed up just a few times. The V call is TRBV7-6, the J call TRBJ1-3; maybe TRBD1 (5 bases). The CDR3 is made up of 15 amino acids. Per germline, CDR1 SGHVS and CDR2 FNYEAQ. The V end lost 5 bases, the J end lost 3 bases, and 14 bases lay between the germline ends. The CDR3 loop is CASSNGPGGGNTIYF. The CDR3 DNA is TGTGCCAGCAGCAATGGGCCGGGGGGTGGAAACACCATATATTTT.

This clone came up a few times. This chain uses TRBV2 with TRBJ2-5; D unresolved. Between the trimmed V and J ends, which lost 8 bases and 4 bases, there was a span of 14 bases. The germline CDR1 and CDR2 sequences are SNHLY and FYNNEI. The CDR3 extends over 13 amino acids. The CDR3 DNA follows: TGTGCCAGCTCCAACGAGGTGCGAGAGACCCAGTACTTC. This encodes CASSNEVRETQYF.

The chain uses TRBV7-8 and TRBJ1-4, with a possible D match to TRBD1 (5 bases). Germline V gives CDR1 SGHVS, CDR2 FQNEAQ. The CDR3 is 16 residues long. The V end was cut by 4 bases, the J end by 1 base, with 13 bases between. Here the CDR3 reads CASSSQGWRTNEKLFF. Here the CDR3 DNA reads TGTGCCAGCAGCTCTCAGGGTTGGCGAACTAATGAAAAACTGTTTTTT.

CDR3 residues: CASSLEPSGGGETQYF. DNA of the CDR3: TGCGCCAGCAGCTTGGAGCCTAGCGGGGGAGGAGAGACCCAGTACTTC. The chain uses TRBV5-1 and TRBJ2-5, with TRBD2 identical over 10 bases. Germline CDR1 SGHRS, CDR2 YFSETQ. V was clipped by 0 bases and J by 4 bases; unmatched bases: 6. The CDR3 runs 16 residues. The whole variable domain, remainder taken from reference TRBV5-1 and TRBJ2-5, is KAGVTQTPRYLIKTRGQQVTLSCSPISGHRSVSWYQQTPGQGLQFLFEYFSETQRNKGNFPGRFSGRQFSNSRSEMNVSTLELGDSALYLCASSLEPSGGGETQYFGPGTRLLVL.

The V call is TRBV5-1, the J call TRBJ1-1; no clear D gene. This CDR3 has 13 amino acids. The ends were cut back, 4 bases at V and 3 bases at J, with 10 bases in the middle. Per the germline V gene, CDR1 is SGHRS and CDR2 is YFSETQ. For the CDR3, the DNA is TGCGCCAGCAGCCTTAACCAGGACACTGAAGCTTTCTTT. Its protein is CASSLNQDTEAFF.

V gene TRBV29-1 combines with J gene TRBJ2-7; D is unresolved. Germline V lookup: CDR1 SQVTM, CDR2 ANQGSEA. CDR3 length: 11 amino acids. Trimming pared 6 bases from V and 4 bases from J, leaving 10 bases between. Written as DNA, the CDR3 is TGCAGCGTGGTCTATACGTACGAGCAGTACTTC. This codes for CSVVYTYEQYF.

The chain combines TRBV5-3 with TRBJ2-7; 8 bases agree with TRBD2. TRBV5-3 has ORF status, its function being uncertain. The V gene end was trimmed by 5 bases and the J gene end by 2 bases; junction bases not matched to a gene: 12. The CDR3 runs to 16 residues. The CDR3 reads CARRRGGLGQPYEQYF. The CDR3 bases are TGTGCCAGAAGACGGGGGGGCCTTGGACAGCCCTACGAGCAGTACTTC.

The rearrangement joins TRBV6-4 to TRBJ2-7, with 7 bases fitting TRBD2. V was clipped by 3 bases and J by 2 bases; unmatched bases: 10. Per germline, CDR1 MRHNA and CDR2 SNTAGT. This CDR3 comprises 16 residues. The DNA of the CDR3 is TGTGCCAGCAGTGATAGGTGGGCGGGGGACGCCTACGAGCAGTACTTC. This codes for CASSDRWAGDAYEQYF.